This T cell receptor (beta chain) was profiled in a study of T cell changes during pregnancy in multiple sclerosis. Profiling relied on immunoSEQ multiplex PCR, and the TCRdb table lists in-frame clones only, not all of them. The table includes about 94,000 clones, approximately 93% detected once. The TCR originated in a female donor with multiple sclerosis, enrolled in a pregnancy study. Sample: peripheral blood, taken after pregnancy.

The CDR3 DNA reads as TGTGCCAGCAGCGGCGGGTTAGGCACAGATACGCAGTATTTT. It is translated as CASSGGLGTDTQYF. The chain recombines TRBV9 with TRBJ2-3, with a possible D match to TRBD2 (5 bases). Trimming shortened V by 3 bases and J by 1 base, and 9 bases separated the two germline ends. Germline-derived CDR1 and CDR2 are SGDLS and YYNGEE. The CDR3 contains 14 residues.